The 32 T cell receptor beta chains below come from one sample, sequenced in a study of Tregs in tolerant kidney transplant recipients. TCRdb's copy holds only in-frame clones and misses some; the assay was immunoSEQ multiplex PCR. The sample contains roughly 64,000 clones, about 90% of which appear only once. Recipients received nonmyeloablative bone marrow transplants from related graft donors, with transient mixed chimerism. The sequences come from CD4+ T cells from blood (PBMCs), collected 6 months after the transplant. These receptors came from a human patient who received a combined kidney and bone marrow transplant. Some T cells may originate from the graft donor.

The rearrangement uses TRBV5-1 and TRBJ1-4; D not resolved. The CDR3 consists of 14 residues. V was clipped by 0 bases and J by 4 bases, with 7 bases between them. Germline-derived CDR1 and CDR2 are SGHRS and YFSETQ. The DNA for the CDR3 is TGCGCCAGCAGCTTGGGGGCGATTAATGAAAAACTGTTTTTT. Its protein product is CASSLGAINEKLFF.

The chain is built from TRBV11-3 and TRBJ2-7, with 7 bases matching TRBD2. V lost 5 bases to trimming and J lost 0 bases; unmatched junction nucleotides: 1. The CDR3 extends over 13 amino acids. The germline gives CDR1 SGHNT, CDR2 YENEEA. CDR3 region: CASSRGSSYEQYF. In DNA form, the CDR3 reads TGTGCCAGCAGCCGCGGGAGCTCCTACGAGCAGTACTTC.

This chain links TRBV5-1 with TRBJ2-1, with TRBD2 identical over 14 bases. Germline V gene lookup returns CDR1 SGHRS and CDR2 YFSETQ. J was trimmed by 2 bases and V by 6 bases; bases with no gene match: 7. The CDR3 extends over 17 amino acids. The chain's CDR3 is CASNGLAGGHPYNEQFF. Written as DNA, the CDR3 is TGCGCCAGCAACGGACTAGCGGGGGGCCACCCCTACAATGAGCAGTTCTTC.

This chain joins TRBV6-5 and TRBJ1-2, with 7 bases matching TRBD1. Germline lookup yields CDR1 MNHEY and CDR2 SVGAGI. The J segment lost 4 bases and the V segment lost 6 bases, leaving 5 bases of the junction unmatched. The CDR3 is made up of 13 amino acids. CDR3 amino acids: CASRFRGSYGYTF. CDR3 DNA sequence: TGTGCCAGCAGGTTCAGGGGGTCCTATGGCTACACCTTC.

The chain is built from TRBV5-1 and TRBJ2-6, with TRBD1 matching over 7 bases. CDR3 length: 17 amino acids. Per the germline V gene, CDR1 is SGHRS and CDR2 is YFSETQ. The junction had 6 bases not matched to a gene; V was cut back by 3 bases and J by 0 bases. This chain's CDR3 is CASSSSTGPSGANVLTF. CDR3 coding DNA: TGCGCCAGCAGCTCTTCGACAGGGCCCTCTGGGGCCAACGTCCTGACTTTC. Complete variable domain (other parts from reference TRBV5-1 and TRBJ2-6): KAGVTQTPRYLIKTRGQQVTLSCSPISGHRSVSWYQQTPGQGLQFLFEYFSETQRNKGNFPGRFSGRQFSNSRSEMNVSTLELGDSALYLCASSSSTGPSGANVLTFGAGSRLTVL.

The chain is built from TRBV6-5 and TRBJ1-2; D is uncertain. V was cut by 2 bases and J by 1 base, with 8 bases left in between. The CDR3 sequence is 14 residues long. Germline CDR1 and CDR2: MNHEY and SVGAGI. The CDR3 sequence: CASSYGRLNYGYTF. CDR3 coding DNA: TGTGCCAGCAGTTACGGCAGACTTAACTATGGCTACACCTTC.

V gene TRBV19 combines with J gene TRBJ1-2; 8 nucleotides align to TRBD1. J lost 7 bases, V lost 6 bases, and 10 bases had no gene match. From germline, CDR1 is LNHDA and CDR2 SQIVND (reference sequence). CDR3 length equals 14 residues. CDR3 DNA sequence: TGTGCCAGTAGAACAGGGGGATTCGTTCGTGGCTACACCTTC. It codes for CASRTGGFVRGYTF.

The rearrangement uses TRBV28 and TRBJ2-5; the D gene is possibly TRBD1 (7 bases). This CDR3 spans 15 amino acids. Germline loops: CDR1 MDHEN, CDR2 SYDVKM. Trimming shortened V by 3 bases and J by 5 bases, and 16 bases separated the two germline ends. The CDR3 DNA reads TGTGCCAGCAGTTTCCCCACGACAGGGACTGAGACCCAGTACTTC. Translation gives CASSFPTTGTETQYF.

Regarding this clone: An end of the junction differs from the germline gene, which may be a read error. The chain employs TRBV11-3 and TRBJ1-2; a weak D match, TRBD1 (6 bases). CDR3 length: 14 amino acids. Germline V gives CDR1 SGHNT, CDR2 YENEEA. The CDR3 region has the DNA TGTGCCAGCAGCCCGCCCTGGCCGGACAAGGGGGTCTACTTC. This translates into CASSPPWPDKGVYF.

The rearrangement uses TRBV18 and TRBJ1-3, with 7 bases lining up with TRBD1. Germline V gene lookup returns CDR1 KGHSH and CDR2 LQKENI. J lost 1 base, V lost 0 bases, and 15 bases had no gene match. The CDR3 covers 20 residues. The CDR3 DNA reads TGTGCCAGCTCACCACCGTTAACTCTCGGAATACAGGGGTCTGGAAACACCATATATTTT. This encodes CASSPPLTLGIQGSGNTIYF. Supplemented by reference TRBV18 and TRBJ1-3, the full variable domain reads NAGVMQNPRHLVRRRGQEARLRCSPMKGHSHVYWYRQLPEEGLKFMVYLQKENIIDESGMPKERFSAEFPKEGPSILRIQQVVRGDSAAYFCASSPPLTLGIQGSGNTIYFGEGSWLTVV.

V is TRBV9 and J is TRBJ2-1, with 10 nucleotides matching TRBD2. After removal of 2 bases from V and 7 bases from J, the junction contained 6 bases not matched to a gene. The CDR3 covers 15 residues. Germline V gives CDR1 SGDLS, CDR2 YYNGEE. CDR3 DNA: TGTGCCAGCAGCGTGAGCGGGAGGGCTGTTAATGAGCAGTTCTTC. Encoded protein: CASSVSGRAVNEQFF.

This clone has a handful of counts. This chain joins TRBV10-3 and TRBJ2-1, with TRBD1 identical over 8 bases. The CDR3 totals 15 residues. Per germline, CDR1 ENHRY and CDR2 SYGVKD. V trimming: 1 base; J trimming: 5 bases; junction bases outside the gene matches: 4. This chain's CDR3 is CAISEFAQGDNEQFF. The CDR3 DNA reads as TGTGCCATCAGTGAGTTCGCACAGGGGGACAATGAGCAGTTCTTC.

This clone has only one observation. The V and J genes are TRBV6-5 and TRBJ2-4; TRBD2 might be the D (6 bases). The CDR3 loop spans 13 amino acids. The germline gives CDR1 MNHEY, CDR2 SVGAGI. V shed 3 bases and J shed 5 bases, with 8 bases lying between them. The DNA of the CDR3 is TGTGCCAGCAGTTATACGGGGGAAAACATTCAGTACTTC. Amino acids: CASSYTGENIQYF.

The chain joins TRBV27 to TRBJ1-2, with TRBD1 matching over 8 bases. Unmatched junction bases numbered 8, after V lost 6 bases and J lost 8 bases. The germline CDR1 and CDR2 sequences are MNHEY and SMNVEV (reference sequence). The CDR3 contains 13 residues. CDR3 in amino acids: CASRPDRGYGYTF. The CDR3 nucleotides are TGTGCCAGCAGGCCCGACAGGGGATACGGCTACACCTTC.

The V call is TRBV4-3, the J call TRBJ1-5; D may be TRBD1 (6 bases). The length of the CDR3 is 15 residues. Trimming took 0 bases from V and 4 from J, leaving 10 bases between them. The germline CDR1 and CDR2 sequences are LGHNA and YSLEER. This CDR3 reads CASSQDNRVNQPQHF. In DNA form, the CDR3 reads TGCGCCAGCAGCCAAGATAACAGGGTAAATCAGCCCCAGCATTTT.

The chain joins TRBV7-3 to TRBJ2-7; 7 nucleotides agree with TRBD2. Germline-derived CDR1 and CDR2 are SGHTA and FQGTGA. The CDR3 runs 15 residues. The J segment lost 9 bases and the V segment lost 0 bases, leaving 11 bases of the junction unmatched. DNA of the CDR3: TGTGCCAGCAGCTTAACGGGGGGGACCTGGGGAGGGCAGTACTTC. Its translation: CASSLTGGTWGGQYF.

The J gene is TRBJ2-5, the V gene TRBV27, with 10 bases matching TRBD1. The J call may be in error: the DNA end matches TRBJ2-7 better. Germline CDR1 reads MNHEY; CDR2 reads SMNVEV (reference sequence). This CDR3 is built from 15 residues. In nucleotides, the CDR3 is TGTGCCAGCAGTCCGACCGGGACAGGGGATTACGAGCAGTACTTC. This gives the protein CASSPTGTGDYEQYF.

The V gene is TRBV7-3, the J gene TRBJ2-1; 12 bases are shared with TRBD2. The length of the CDR3 is 17 residues. From germline, CDR1 is SGHTA and CDR2 FQGTGA. J was trimmed by 9 bases and V by 4 bases; bases with no gene match: 13. The CDR3 sequence: CASSSIASGRVTGEQFF. CDR3 coding DNA: TGTGCCAGCAGCTCAATCGCTAGCGGGAGGGTAACCGGTGAGCAGTTCTTC.

The chain recombines TRBV15 with TRBJ2-3, with TRBD1 as a possible D gene (5 bases). CDR3 length equals 16 residues. V lost 1 base and J 2 bases, leaving 13 bases between the germline ends. Germline CDR1 and CDR2: LNHNV and YYDKDF (reference sequence). The CDR3 sequence is CATSRVSGWVTDTQYF. The CDR3 DNA reads as TGTGCCACCAGCAGAGTTTCAGGGTGGGTCACAGATACGCAGTATTTT.

The V call is TRBV4-3, the J call TRBJ2-7; D possibly corresponds to TRBD2 (6 bases). Between the trimmed V and J ends, which lost 2 bases and 1 base, there was a span of 12 bases. There are 15 residues in the CDR3. Germline V lookup: CDR1 LGHNA, CDR2 YSLEER. CDR3 in amino acids: CASSQRSGGSYEQYF. The CDR3 nucleotides are TGCGCCAGCAGCCAACGTAGCGGAGGGTCCTACGAGCAGTACTTC.

The chain has TRBV9 and TRBJ1-1; D is perhaps TRBD1 (6 bases). This CDR3 has 13 residues. With 0 bases removed from V and 3 bases from J, the gap between germline ends came to 6 bases. CDR1 and CDR2 (germline): SGDLS, YYNGEE. Here the CDR3 DNA reads TGTGCCAGCAGCGTAGACAGGGACACTGAAGCTTTCTTT. As protein: CASSVDRDTEAFF.

The CDR3 region is CASTPTSGRGQPQHF. CDR3 nucleotide sequence: TGTGCCAGTACCCCGACTTCAGGGCGGGGTCAGCCCCAGCATTTT. The V call is TRBV19, the J call TRBJ1-5, with D possibly matching TRBD1 (5 bases). This CDR3 region has 15 residues. Germline V gene data show CDR1 as LNHDA and CDR2 as SQIVND (reference sequence). Trimming cost V 7 bases and J 6 bases, with 19 bases left between them.

This rearrangement joins TRBV11-3 to TRBJ2-5; the D is unclear. The CDR3 runs 15 residues. CDR1 and CDR2 (germline): SGHNT, YENEEA. Trimming shortened V by 0 bases and J by 5 bases, and 13 bases separated the two germline ends. The CDR3 protein is CASSLDLFRKETQYF. The CDR3 DNA follows: TGTGCCAGCAGCTTAGATCTATTTCGAAAGGAGACCCAGTACTTC.

The chain recombines TRBV11-3 with TRBJ2-2, with 9 nucleotides matching TRBD1. With 5 bases clipped from V and 2 bases from J, the junction kept 3 bases outside the gene matches. Per germline, CDR1 SGHNT and CDR2 YENEEA. This CDR3 is 15 amino acids long. The CDR3 DNA follows: TGTGCCAGCAGCAAGACAGGGGGAAACACCGGGGAGCTGTTTTTT. Translation: CASSKTGGNTGELFF.

The chain is built from TRBV7-2 and TRBJ1-1; D is unclear. Trimming shortened V by 1 base and J by 1 base, and 13 bases separated the two germline ends. Germline V gives CDR1 SGHTA, CDR2 FQGNSA. The CDR3 runs 16 residues. DNA for the CDR3: TGTGCCAGCAGCTTAGGAACGGCGAGAGGGAACACTGAAGCTTTCTTT. Protein: CASSLGTARGNTEAFF.

This clone was detected once. The chain employs TRBV5-6 and TRBJ2-3, with D possibly being TRBD1 (6 bases). The CDR3 has 15 residues. The germline V and J ends were trimmed by 2 bases and 8 bases, with 18 bases remaining between them. The germline gives CDR1 SGHDT, CDR2 YYEEEE. The CDR3 region is CASSFLDSKGGTQYF. The CDR3 nucleotides are TGTGCCAGCAGCTTCCTGGACAGCAAAGGGGGTACGCAGTATTTT.

This chain joins TRBV30 and TRBJ2-7; D gene uncertain. V gave up 5 bases and J gave up 3 bases, with 11 bases separating them. The CDR3 consists of 12 residues. Germline CDR1 is GTSNPN and CDR2 is SVGIG (reference sequence). The CDR3 coding sequence is TGTGCCTGGGCCCGCGGTGGCTACGAGCAGTACTTC. Its protein is CAWARGGYEQYF.

Worth noting for this clone: This CDR3 is also generated by other DNA sequences in the sample. V gene TRBV5-1 combines with J gene TRBJ2-7, with 8 nucleotides matching TRBD1. Unmatched junction bases numbered 0, after V lost 0 bases and J lost 4 bases. Germline values: CDR1 SGHRS, CDR2 YFSETQ. This CDR3 has 13 residues. Here the CDR3 reads CASSLDRGYEQYF. In DNA form, the CDR3 reads TGCGCCAGCAGCTTGGACAGGGGGTACGAGCAGTACTTC.

The rearrangement uses TRBV12-5 and TRBJ2-1; possible D gene TRBD1, 6 bases. CDR3 length: 14 amino acids. V lost 5 bases and J 3 bases, leaving 11 bases between the germline ends. CDR1 and CDR2 (germline): LGHNT, FRNRAP. The CDR3 DNA is TGTGCTAGTGGTCCGGGACACGGCTACAATGAGCAGTTCTTC. Protein sequence: CASGPGHGYNEQFF.

A single count supports this clone. J is TRBJ2-7 and V is TRBV6-1; TRBD1 agrees at 7 bases. Germline V gene sequence: CDR1 MNHNS, CDR2 SASEGT. This CDR3 has 14 residues. Trimming cost V 2 bases and J 5 bases; bases outside gene matches: 6. The CDR3 nucleotides are TGTGCCAGCAGTGAAAGGGGGCGGATAAACGAGCAGTACTTC. Translated: CASSERGRINEQYF.

The gene calls are TRBV7-3 and TRBJ2-3, with TRBD1 matching over 9 bases. This CDR3 spans 16 amino acids. J gave up 3 bases and V 6 bases, and 10 bases lay outside the gene matches. Germline CDR1 SGHTA, CDR2 FQGTGA. The CDR3 here is CASSLIGTGRTDTQYF. The CDR3 nucleotides read TGTGCCAGCAGTCTGATCGGGACAGGGCGGACAGATACGCAGTATTTT.

The chain uses TRBV5-1 and TRBJ2-2; a weak D match, TRBD2 (7 bases). The germline V gene has CDR1 SGHRS and CDR2 YFSETQ. V was pared by 7 bases and J by 3 bases, with 19 bases between. The CDR3 covers 16 residues. CDR3 sequence reads: CASGTGGNLYTGELFF. DNA of the CDR3: TGCGCCAGCGGGACGGGGGGCAATCTTTACACCGGGGAGCTGTTTTTT.